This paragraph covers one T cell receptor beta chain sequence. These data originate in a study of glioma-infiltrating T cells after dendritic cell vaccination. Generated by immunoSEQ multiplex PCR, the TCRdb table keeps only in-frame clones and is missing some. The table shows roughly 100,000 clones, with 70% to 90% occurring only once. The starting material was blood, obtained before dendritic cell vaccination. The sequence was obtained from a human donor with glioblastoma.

The CDR3 nucleotides read TGTGCCAGTAGTCCCCAGTCCTTTAACTATGGCTACACCTTC. Its protein product is CASSPQSFNYGYTF. The chain carries TRBV19 and TRBJ1-2; D not resolved. With 5 bases removed from V and 1 base from J, the gap between germline ends came to 11 bases. This CDR3 is built from 14 residues. Germline V gene sequence: CDR1 LNHDA, CDR2 SQIVND (reference sequence).